Below, one T cell receptor beta chain is given with its context. What it recognizes is unknown. The same CDR3 is also encoded by other DNA sequences in this sample. Profiled with immunoSEQ multiplex PCR; TCRdb holds only in-frame clones, not every one. The sample holds about 680,000 clones; 90% to 95% are singletons and the top ten take approximately 25%. The data belong to a study of shared clonotypes between healthy human individuals. Whole-study findings and limits: Generation probabilities were higher for clonotypes shared across all four sorted-subset donors than for unshared ones. The study generally estimated greater richness for naive than memory subsets.

Germline lookup yields CDR1 MNHEY and CDR2 SMNVEV (reference sequence). V trimming: 0 bases; J trimming: 3 bases; junction bases outside the gene matches: 3. CDR3 length equals 15 residues. In the naive CD8 group, cells lacked CD45RO and were positively selected for CCR7, so terminally differentiated effector memory CD45RA+ cells were left out. All donors were Caucasian adults living in Nashville, Tennessee. Sequenced: naive CD8+ T cells sorted from blood. The TCR comes from a man aged 25 to 40 in good health. The chain uses TRBV27 and TRBJ2-7, with TRBD1 matching 9 bases. CDR3 sequence: CASSLSGQGNYEQYF. The CDR3 DNA is TGTGCCAGCAGTTTATCCGGACAGGGGAACTACGAGCAGTACTTC.